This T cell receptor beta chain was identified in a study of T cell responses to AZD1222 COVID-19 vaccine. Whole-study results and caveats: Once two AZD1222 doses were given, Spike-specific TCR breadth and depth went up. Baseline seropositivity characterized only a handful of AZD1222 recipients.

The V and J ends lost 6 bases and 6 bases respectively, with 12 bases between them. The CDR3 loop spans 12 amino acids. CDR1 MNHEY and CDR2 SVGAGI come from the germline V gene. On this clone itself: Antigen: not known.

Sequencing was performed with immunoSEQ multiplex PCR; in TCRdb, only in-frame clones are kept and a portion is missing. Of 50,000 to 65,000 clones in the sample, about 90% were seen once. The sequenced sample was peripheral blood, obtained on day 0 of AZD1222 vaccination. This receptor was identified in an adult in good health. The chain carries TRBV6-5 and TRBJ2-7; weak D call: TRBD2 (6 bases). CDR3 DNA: TGTGCCAGCAGCCCAAGGAGGGGCGAGCAGTACTTC. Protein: CASSPRRGEQYF.